The rows below give T cell receptor beta chains drawn from one sample of a study of blood T cell repertoires in COVID-19. Method: immunoSEQ multiplex PCR; TCRdb's copy keeps in-frame clones and lacks some. In the table there are around 130,000 clones, around 87% of which are singletons. The sequencing sample was made of peripheral blood. Receptor source: a man between 65 and 85 years old with active COVID-19. The CDR3 runs from the conserved cysteine through the conserved F or W. The D gene is left open where the match is weak. Clone size is not always given. Where it is, it says once, few, many or a class for expanded clones.

TRBJ1-3 | . | . | TRBV13 | CASSLFSQFSGNTIYF | TGTGCCAGCAGCTTATTCTCCCAGTTCTCTGGAAACACCATATATTTT
TRBJ1-1 | . | . | TRBV3-1/TRBV3-2 | CASSRGQSFSNTEAFF | TGTGCCAGCAGCCGAGGACAGTCCTTTTCGAACACTGAAGCTTTCTTT
TRBJ1-5 | . | . | TRBV7-2 | CASSRVSGGNQPQHF | TGTGCCAGCAGTCGGGTCAGCGGGGGCAATCAGCCCCAGCATTTT
TRBJ2-1 | . | . | TRBV18 | CASSPPGFGSLLGNEQFF | TGTGCCAGCTCACCACCGGGTTTCGGGAGCCTCCTGGGGAATGAGCAGTTCTTC
TRBJ1-1 | . | . | TRBV6-6 | CASSDRIFTEAFF | TGTGCCAGCAGCGACAGGATCTTCACTGAAGCTTTCTTT
TRBJ2-5 | . | . | TRBV9 | CASGGLQWETQYF | TGTGCCAGCGGGGGACTCCAGTGGGAGACCCAGTACTTC
TRBJ2-1 | . | . | TRBV7-9 | CASSLLSSSYNEQFF | TGTGCCAGCAGCTTACTCTCGAGCTCCTACAATGAGCAGTTCTTC
TRBJ2-7 | . | . | TRBV11-3 | CALGQGIRTYEQYF | TGTGCCCTCGGTCAGGGTATAAGGACCTACGAGCAGTACTTC
TRBJ2-4 | . | . | TRBV6-2/TRBV6-3 | CASSYSGLARLAKNIQYF | TGTGCCAGCAGTTACTCTGGCCTAGCTAGACTAGCCAAAAACATTCAGTACTTC
TRBJ1-6 | . | . | TRBV6-6 | CASSPGGRDNSPLHF | TGTGCCAGCAGCCCGGGGGGTCGTGATAATTCACCCCTCCACTTT
TRBJ2-5 | TRBD1 | . | TRBV4-1 | CASSPEWSGQGQETQYF | TGCGCCAGCAGCCCGGAATGGTCGGGACAGGGGCAAGAGACCCAGTACTTC
TRBJ2-7 | . | once | TRBV30 | CAWSSGFWVREQYF | TGTGCCTGGAGTTCCGGGTTTTGGGTTCGCGAGCAGTACTTC
TRBJ1-1 | . | . | TRBV28 | CASIGQSRGRTEAFF | TGTGCCAGCATTGGCCAAAGCAGGGGAAGGACTGAAGCTTTCTTT
TRBJ2-1 | TRBD2 | . | TRBV4-1 | CASSRTRPYNEQFF | TGCGCCAGCAGCCGGACTAGACCTTACAATGAGCAGTTCTTC
TRBJ2-7 | . | . | TRBV6-5 | CASSQGGEQYF | TGTGCCAGCAGTCAGGGTGGCGAGCAGTACTTC
TRBJ2-4 | TRBD2 | . | TRBV5-1 | CASSSHGTTDSLAKNIQYF | TGCGCCAGCAGCTCACACGGGACTACCGACTCCTTAGCCAAAAACATTCAGTACTTC
TRBJ1-3 | . | . | TRBV5-1 | CASSLKPGEVGNTIYF | TGCGCCAGCAGCTTGAAACCGGGAGAGGTTGGAAACACCATATATTTT
TRBJ1-6 | . | . | TRBV3-1/TRBV3-2 | CASSQGRPSDNSPLHF | TGTGCCAGCAGCCAAGGACGCCCTAGTGATAATTCACCCCTCCACTTT
TRBJ2-1 | . | . | TRBV10-3 | CAISDVLNEQFF | TGTGCCATCAGTGACGTCTTGAATGAGCAGTTCTTC
TRBJ2-2 | . | . | TRBV27 | CASSWAVTGELFF | TGTGCCAGCAGTTGGGCAGTCACCGGGGAGCTGTTTTTT
TRBJ1-1 | . | . | TRBV2 | CASSEQVFAFF | TGTGCCAGCAGTGAACAGGTTTTCGCTTTCTTT
TRBJ2-1 | . | . | TRBV7-2 | CASSQTLSYNEQFF | TGTGCCAGCAGCCAAACTCTCTCCTACAATGAGCAGTTCTTC
TRBJ2-3 | TRBD2 | few | TRBV7-3 | CASSLVGTSVTDTQYF | TGTGCCAGCAGCTTGGTGGGGACTAGCGTCACAGATACGCAGTATTTT
TRBJ1-2 | . | . | TRBV19 | CASRPREGYGYTF | TGTGCCAGTAGGCCCAGGGAAGGGTATGGCTACACCTTC
TRBJ1-5 | . | . | TRBV5-1 | CASSRGPGDSNQPQHF | TGCGCCAGCAGCCGCGGCCCGGGGGATAGCAATCAGCCCCAGCATTTT